These 5 T cell receptor beta chains came from one sample sequenced in a study of beta chain features in type 1 diabetes. Findings of the study overall: The study found moderately but significantly shorter TCRB CDR3s in all four CD4+ subsets of Type 1 diabetes patients.

These receptors' targets are unknown. Since all of the isolated RNA was reverse transcribed, expressed TCRB transcripts were what got sequenced. Data came from immunoSEQ multiplex PCR; TCRdb stores just in-frame clones and leaves some out. Among hundreds of thousands of clones listed, 15% were seen once. Material for sequencing was naive CD4+ T cells from blood. These receptors were obtained from a man younger than 35 with type 1 diabetes.

This chain uses TRBV28 with TRBJ2-7; TRBD2 agrees at 14 bases. V shed 6 bases and J 11 bases; nucleotides not matched to a gene: 12. The CDR3 totals 15 residues. Germline loops: CDR1 MDHEN, CDR2 SYDVKM. The CDR3 region is CASRRPGLAGDVKYF. CDR3 coding DNA: TGTGCCAGCAGACGTCCGGGACTAGCGGGAGACGTGAAGTACTTC. Filled out from reference TRBV28 and TRBJ2-7, the complete variable domain reads DVKVTQSSRYLVKRTGEKVFLECVQDMDHENMFWYRQDPGLGLRLIYFSYDVKMKEKGDIPEGYSVSREKKERFSLILESASTNQTSMYLCASRRPGLAGDVKYFGPGTRLTVT.

This clone was counted between two and nine times. This chain connects TRBV30 to TRBJ1-2; D is unclear. Germline CDR1 reads GTSNPN; CDR2 reads SVGIG (reference sequence). V shed 5 bases and J shed 1 base, with 8 bases lying between them. The CDR3 consists of 12 residues. The CDR3 DNA follows: TGTGCCTGGGACATCAATAACTATGGCTACACCTTC. This gives the protein CAWDINNYGYTF.

A few counts support this clone. The chain is built from TRBV5-1 and TRBJ2-3; the D is unclear. The V and J ends lost 4 bases and 7 bases respectively, with 7 bases between them. CDR1 is SGHRS, CDR2 YFSETQ, per germline. The CDR3 consists of 11 residues. The CDR3 nucleotides are TGCGCCAGCAGCCTCGACAATACGCAGTATTTT. It translates to CASSLDNTQYF.

The DNA for the CDR3 is TGTGCCTCAACCAGTAGGAGGGTTTCTTTTGAAGCTTTCTTT. It encodes CASTSRRVSFEAFF. V gene TRBV30 combines with J gene TRBJ1-1, with D unresolved. Deletions cut 7 bases from V and 7 bases from J, with 22 bases between. This CDR3 has 14 amino acids. Germline V gives CDR1 GTSNPN, CDR2 SVGIG (reference sequence).

This chain links TRBV14 with TRBJ2-7; maybe TRBD2 (6 bases). Trimming shortened V by 3 bases and J by 2 bases, and 8 bases separated the two germline ends. Germline-derived CDR1 and CDR2 are SGHDN and FVKESK. This CDR3 comprises 13 residues. CDR3 nucleotides: TGTGCCAGCAGCCAGAGACTAGCCTACGAGCAGTACTTC. Translated: CASSQRLAYEQYF.